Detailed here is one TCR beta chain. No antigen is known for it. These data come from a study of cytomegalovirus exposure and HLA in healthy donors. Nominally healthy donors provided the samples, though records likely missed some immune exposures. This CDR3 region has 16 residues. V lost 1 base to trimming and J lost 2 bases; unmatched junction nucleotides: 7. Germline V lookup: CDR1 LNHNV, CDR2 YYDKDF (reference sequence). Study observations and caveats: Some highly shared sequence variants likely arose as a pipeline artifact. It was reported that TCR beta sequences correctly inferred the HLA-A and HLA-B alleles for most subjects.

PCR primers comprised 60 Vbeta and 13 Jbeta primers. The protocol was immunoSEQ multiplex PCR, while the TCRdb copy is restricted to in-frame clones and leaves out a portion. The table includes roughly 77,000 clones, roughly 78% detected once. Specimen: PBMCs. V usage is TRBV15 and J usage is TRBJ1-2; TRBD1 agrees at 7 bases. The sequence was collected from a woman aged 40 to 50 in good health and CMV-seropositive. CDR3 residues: CATSRGLGQLNYGYTF. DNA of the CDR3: TGTGCCACCAGCAGAGGCTTGGGACAGCTAAACTATGGCTACACCTTC. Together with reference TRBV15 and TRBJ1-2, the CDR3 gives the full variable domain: DAMVIQNPRYQVTQFGKPVTLSCSQTLNHNVMYWYQQKSSQAPKLLFHYYDKDFNNEADTPDNFQSRRPNTSFCFLDIRSPGLGDTAMYLCATSRGLGQLNYGYTFGSGTRLTVV.